This entry describes one T cell receptor (beta chain). Germline V gives CDR1 MNHEY, CDR2 SMNVEV (reference sequence). There are 16 residues in the CDR3. Donors consisted of healthy bone marrow donors. The sample comes from a study of cytomegalovirus exposure and HLA in healthy donors. Amplification used 60 Vbeta primers and 13 Jbeta primers. Generated by immunoSEQ multiplex PCR, the TCRdb table keeps only in-frame clones and is missing some. The data hold some 70,000 clones, with roughly 66% observed a single time. V is TRBV27 and J is TRBJ2-5; D possibly corresponds to TRBD2 (6 bases). The J call may be incorrect, as the DNA end agrees better with TRBJ2-7. The receptor's source is a woman between 50 and 59 years old in good health and CMV-seronegative. Sequenced input: PBMCs. The DNA for the CDR3 is TGTGCCAGCAGTTTAACTTTTGGAGGGGACGCCTACGAGCAGTACTTC. Protein product: CASSLTFGGDAYEQYF.